A single T cell receptor (beta chain) is shown here with its context. Its specificity is not known. Losses at the gene ends were 4 bases for V and 2 bases for J; bases not matched to a gene: 5. This CDR3 spans 14 amino acids. Germline V gene lookup returns CDR1 SGDLS and CDR2 YYNGEE. Terminally differentiated effector memory CD45RA+ cells were left out of the naive CD8 fraction, which was CD45RO-negative and positively selected for CCR7. Healthy and HIV-negative, the adult donors had no recent acute infections or vaccinations. Original data processing: Filtering differed since immunoSEQ provided only junctions, with no quality scores. Profiled with immunoSEQ multiplex PCR; TCRdb holds only in-frame clones, not every one. V and J calls and clone size are copied from that table; D and trimming were computed from the DNA. The sample comprises about 820,000 clones, more than 85% of which are singletons, and 24% rests with the top ten.

The entry originates in a study of shared clonotypes between healthy human individuals. General observations from the study: Rarefaction revealed incomplete sorted-subset sequencing despite large depth. Sequencing depth was expected to influence donor clonotype sharing.

The V gene is TRBV9, the J gene TRBJ2-5; 7 nucleotides align to TRBD2. The sequence was collected from a man aged 25-40 years in good health. Sequenced material: naive CD8+ T cells sorted from blood. As DNA, the CDR3 is TGTGCCAGCAGCCCCCGGGAGGCACAAGAGACCCAGTACTTC. This translates into CASSPREAQETQYF. Complete variable domain (other parts from reference TRBV9 and TRBJ2-5): DSGVTQTPKHLITATGQRVTLRCSPRSGDLSVYWYQQSLDQGLQFLIQYYNGEERAKGNILERFSAQQFPDLHSELNLSSLELGDSALYFCASSPREAQETQYFGPGTRLLVL.